These T cell receptor beta chains were read from a single sample in a study of a mutant IDH1 vaccine in newly diagnosed glioma. The protocol was immunoSEQ multiplex PCR, while the TCRdb copy is restricted to in-frame clones and leaves out a portion. There are around 32,000 clones in the sample; around three quarters occur only once, and about 9.3% lies in the top ten. These TCRs are of unknown antigen specificity. The specimen comprised PBMCs, sampled from a glioma patient whose treatment included an IDH1 peptide vaccine. The source is a woman in her thirties with glioma. Some clones in this sample may be carry-over from other donors' samples. Each CDR3 is given with its conserved first and last residue. The D gene is left open where the match is weak. Part of the rows lack a size; the others show once, few, many or a class for expanded clones.

J gene: TRBJ1-3
clone size: .
D gene: .
V gene: TRBV4-1
CDR3 DNA: TGCGCCAGCAGCCAAGCTTGGGGGGCGGATTTCGGAAACACCATATATTTT
CDR3 protein: CASSQAWGADFGNTIYF

J gene: TRBJ2-6
clone size: .
D gene: TRBD1
V gene: TRBV4-1
CDR3 DNA: TGCGCCAGCAGCCAAGAGGGGACAGGGGGCGCGGGGGGGGCCAACGTCCTGACTTTC
CDR3 protein: CASSQEGTGGAGGANVLTF

J gene: TRBJ1-2
clone size: .
D gene: TRBD1
V gene: TRBV7-9
CDR3 DNA: TGTGCCAGCAGCTTAGATAGGGGGCAGGACTATGGCTACACCTTC
CDR3 protein: CASSLDRGQDYGYTF

J gene: TRBJ2-7
clone size: .
D gene: .
V gene: TRBV11-2
CDR3 DNA: TGTGCCAGCAGCCCCGGGCCGGGGTCCTACGAGCAGTACTTC
CDR3 protein: CASSPGPGSYEQYF

J gene: TRBJ1-2
clone size: .
D gene: TRBD1
V gene: TRBV11-2
CDR3 DNA: TGTGCCAGCAGCTCCCTAGTGCGGGACAGGTCCAATTACTATGGCTACACCTTC
CDR3 protein: CASSSLVRDRSNYYGYTF

J gene: TRBJ1-1
clone size: .
D gene: .
V gene: TRBV5-1
CDR3 DNA: TGCGCCAGCAGCCCCCGAGCGGGGGGCACTGAAGCTTTCTTT
CDR3 protein: CASSPRAGGTEAFF

J gene: TRBJ2-3
clone size: .
D gene: .
V gene: TRBV11-3
CDR3 DNA: TGTGCCAGCAGCCCGAGGGGCAGGGAAACAGATACGCAGTATTTT
CDR3 protein: CASSPRGRETDTQYF

J gene: TRBJ2-5
clone size: .
D gene: .
V gene: TRBV4-3
CDR3 DNA: TGCGCCAGCAGCCATCGCGGGGCCGGAGAGACCCAGTACTTC
CDR3 protein: CASSHRGAGETQYF

J gene: TRBJ2-1
clone size: .
D gene: .
V gene: TRBV11-3
CDR3 DNA: TGTGCCAGCAGCAACTCCGGGAGTAGAAATGAGCAGTTCTTC
CDR3 protein: CASSNSGSRNEQFF

J gene: TRBJ2-5
clone size: .
D gene: TRBD2
V gene: TRBV30
CDR3 DNA: TGTGCCTGGAGACTAGCGGGAGGGGGAGAGACCCAGTACTTC
CDR3 protein: CAWRLAGGGETQYF

J gene: TRBJ1-5
clone size: .
D gene: .
V gene: TRBV19
CDR3 DNA: TGTGCCAGTAGTATTTCGGGGGGCGGCAATCAGCCCCAGCATTTT
CDR3 protein: CASSISGGGNQPQHF

J gene: TRBJ2-3
clone size: .
D gene: .
V gene: TRBV5-6
CDR3 DNA: TGTGCCAGCAGCGGAGGTCGGACTACAGATACGCAGTATTTT
CDR3 protein: CASSGGRTTDTQYF

J gene: TRBJ1-2
clone size: .
D gene: .
V gene: TRBV25-1
CDR3 DNA: TGTGCCAGCAGTGAAGTACGGGATGGCTACACCTTC
CDR3 protein: CASSEVRDGYTF

J gene: TRBJ2-1
clone size: .
D gene: TRBD2
V gene: TRBV6-6
CDR3 DNA: TGTGCCAGCAGAACGGGACTAGCGGTAGGACGGGATGAGCAGTTCTTC
CDR3 protein: CASRTGLAVGRDEQFF

J gene: TRBJ1-4
clone size: once
D gene: .
V gene: TRBV19
CDR3 DNA: TGTGCCAGTAGTAACCGAAGGGGGGAACTGTTTTTT
CDR3 protein: CASSNRRGELFF